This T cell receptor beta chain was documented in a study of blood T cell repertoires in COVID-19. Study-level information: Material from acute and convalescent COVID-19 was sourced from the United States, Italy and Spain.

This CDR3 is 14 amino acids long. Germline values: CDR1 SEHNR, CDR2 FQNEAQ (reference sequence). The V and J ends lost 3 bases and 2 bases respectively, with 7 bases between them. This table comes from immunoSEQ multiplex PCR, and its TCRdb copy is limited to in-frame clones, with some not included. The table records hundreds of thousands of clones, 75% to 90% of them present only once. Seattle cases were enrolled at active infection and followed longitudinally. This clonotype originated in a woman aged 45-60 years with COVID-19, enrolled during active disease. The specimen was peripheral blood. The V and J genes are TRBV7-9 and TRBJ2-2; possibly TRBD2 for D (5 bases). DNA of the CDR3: TGTGCCAGCAGCTTGGAGGTTAACACCGGGGAGCTGTTTTTT. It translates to CASSLEVNTGELFF.